These 17 T cell receptor beta chains came from one sample sequenced in a study of radiation and T cells in renal cell carcinoma (dated by TCRdb to 2020 to 2022). The sample's time point label, in plain terms: baseline pretreatment blood. Explained via the paper, the treatment or condition label denotes: 15 Gy SBRT to primary tumor, nephrectomy 4 weeks later. The method behind the library was the immunoSEQ multiplex PCR assay. Not all clones reach the TCRdb copy of this immuneACCESS table, which keeps in-frame sequences only. Checked studies attribute under half of the gap to unresolved V genes and leave the rest unexplained. For this sample the table gives roughly 120,000 clones, of which roughly 80% were detected only once. Jointly, the top ten make up less than 3.5% of the sample. The sequencing used blood, collected from a patient whose treatment included radiotherapy and nephrectomy. Receptor source: an older woman with renal cell carcinoma.

The J gene is TRBJ1-2, the V gene TRBV7-9; TRBD1 aligns across 9 bases. Germline V gene lookup returns CDR1 SEHNR and CDR2 FQNEAQ (reference sequence). The CDR3 consists of 14 residues. The trim removed 5 bases at V and 2 bases at J, leaving 3 bases unmatched. CDR3 protein: CASSPDRGNYGYTF. Here the CDR3 DNA reads TGTGCCAGCAGCCCCGACAGGGGGAACTATGGCTACACCTTC.

J is TRBJ1-2 and V is TRBV5-1, with D possibly matching TRBD1 (5 bases). The CDR3 is 13 amino acids. CDR1 and CDR2 (germline): SGHRS, YFSETQ. The V end lost 4 bases, the J end lost 7 bases, and 14 bases lay between the germline ends. CDR3 region: CASSPGGILGYTF. CDR3 in DNA: TGCGCCAGCAGCCCGGGGGGGATACTTGGCTACACCTTC.

This sequence joins TRBV7-2 and TRBJ2-2, with a tentative D call TRBD2 (5 bases). The CDR3 consists of 15 residues. V was trimmed by 1 base and J by 3 bases, leaving 9 bases between them. The germline V gene encodes CDR1 SGHTA and CDR2 FQGNSA. The CDR3 DNA follows: TGTGCCAGCAGCTTAGGAGGCGGGTACACCGGGGAGCTGTTTTTT. Amino acids: CASSLGGGYTGELFF.

The sample holds one count of this clone. This sequence joins TRBV4-1 and TRBJ1-2; unclear D gene. Trimming took off 0 bases at V and 8 bases at J, with 16 bases between the two ends. The CDR3 spans 15 residues. Per the germline V gene, CDR1 is MGHRA and CDR2 is YSYEKL. The CDR3 DNA is TGCGCCAGCAGCCAAGAGCGGACGGAGCTTCGAGGCTACACCTTC. Its protein product is CASSQERTELRGYTF.

This chain connects TRBV19 to TRBJ2-7; D possibly corresponds to TRBD1 (5 bases). The germline V and J ends were trimmed by 5 bases and 3 bases, with 14 bases remaining between them. Germline CDR1 LNHDA, CDR2 SQIVND (reference sequence). The CDR3 is made up of 14 amino acids. Here the CDR3 reads CASSFGHGDYEQYF. The CDR3 region has the DNA TGTGCCAGTAGTTTCGGACATGGGGACTACGAGCAGTACTTC.

V and J are TRBV9 and TRBJ2-7, with D tentatively TRBD1 (5 bases). The CDR3 totals 14 residues. In germline, CDR1 is SGDLS, CDR2 YYNGEE. V lost 0 bases and J lost 4, with 11 bases in between. The CDR3 sequence: CASSVGSRVYEQYF. Here the CDR3 DNA reads TGTGCCAGCAGCGTAGGCTCCAGGGTGTACGAGCAGTACTTC.

The chain links TRBV5-6 to TRBJ2-7; unclear D gene. Germline V lookup: CDR1 SGHDT, CDR2 YYEEEE. V was shortened by 0 bases and J by 0 bases, with 10 bases between the two germline ends. There are 15 residues in the CDR3. The CDR3 protein is CASSLDYGNSYEQYF. For the CDR3, the DNA is TGTGCCAGCAGCTTGGATTACGGTAACTCCTACGAGCAGTACTTC. Based on the CDR3 plus reference TRBV5-6 and TRBJ2-7, the full variable domain is DAGVTQSPTHLIKTRGQQVTLRCSPKSGHDTVSWYQQALGQGPQFIFQYYEEEERQRGNFPDRFSGHQFPNYSSELNVNALLLGDSALYLCASSLDYGNSYEQYFGPGTRLTVT.

The rearrangement links TRBV29-1 to TRBJ2-5; either TRBD1 or TRBD2 may supply D (5 bases each). CDR1 is SQVTM, CDR2 ANQGSEA, per germline. V was cut by 8 bases and J by 4 bases, with 17 bases left in between. There are 13 residues in the CDR3. Here the CDR3 reads CSYPTGRRETQYF. The DNA for the CDR3 is TGCAGCTATCCCACGGGGCGGCGAGAGACCCAGTACTTC.

This chain uses TRBV5-1 with TRBJ2-1, with D possibly matching TRBD2 (6 bases). This CDR3 has 14 residues. Germline CDR1 SGHRS, CDR2 YFSETQ. V was shortened by 4 bases and J by 4 bases, with 12 bases between the two germline ends. The CDR3 region has the DNA TGCGCCAGCAGCCCTCGGGACTGGTACAATGAGCAGTTCTTC. It is translated as CASSPRDWYNEQFF.

The chain is built from TRBV9 and TRBJ2-7; D unresolved. The CDR3 has 12 amino acids. The V gene lost 5 bases and the J gene lost 4 bases, with 10 bases spanning the gap. The germline V gene has CDR1 SGDLS and CDR2 YYNGEE. The CDR3 is CASSSRNYEQYF. CDR3 nucleotide sequence: TGTGCCAGCAGTTCCCGGAATTACGAGCAGTACTTC.

The chain links TRBV10-3 to TRBJ1-3; D is unresolved. CDR3 length: 15 amino acids. Trimming removed 10 bases at V and 0 bases at J, with 16 bases between. Germline assignment: CDR1 ENHRY and CDR2 SYGVKD. The CDR3 nucleotides read TGTGCCACACTTGACTTGGCCTACTCTGGAAACACCATATATTTT. Its translation is CATLDLAYSGNTIYF.

The rearrangement joins TRBV7-2 to TRBJ1-5, with 9 nucleotides matching TRBD1. The CDR3 contains 15 residues. V was clipped by 3 bases and J by 1 base; unmatched bases: 1. Germline values: CDR1 SGHTA, CDR2 FQGNSA. The CDR3 sequence is CASSFTGGSNQPQHF. The CDR3 coding sequence is TGTGCCAGCAGCTTTACAGGGGGCAGCAATCAGCCCCAGCATTTT.

The J gene is TRBJ2-5, the V gene TRBV28; TRBD1 matches 7 bases. After removal of 3 bases from V and 5 bases from J, the junction contained 6 bases not matched to a gene. From germline, CDR1 is MDHEN and CDR2 SYDVKM. The CDR3 sequence is 14 residues long. CDR3 loop: CASSFRQGWETQYF. In DNA form, the CDR3 reads TGTGCCAGCAGTTTTCGACAGGGCTGGGAGACCCAGTACTTC.

This chain joins TRBV6-5 and TRBJ2-4; D tentatively fits TRBD1 or TRBD2 (5 bases each). Per germline, CDR1 MNHEY and CDR2 SVGAGI. The V and J ends lost 2 bases and 8 bases respectively, with 13 bases between them. This CDR3 is 14 amino acids long. This CDR3 reads CASSYGGERDIQYF. CDR3 nucleotides: TGTGCCAGCAGTTACGGGGGAGAAAGAGACATTCAGTACTTC.

The chain carries TRBV5-1 and TRBJ1-2; no clear D gene. Germline assignment: CDR1 SGHRS and CDR2 YFSETQ. Deletions cut 2 bases from V and 0 bases from J, with 5 bases between. The CDR3 runs to 13 residues. CDR3: CASSFDPNYGYTF. The CDR3 DNA reads TGCGCCAGCAGCTTTGACCCTAACTATGGCTACACCTTC.

The chain couples TRBV28 to TRBJ1-6; 8 bases are a match to TRBD1. This CDR3 is built from 15 residues. The germline CDR1 and CDR2 sequences are MDHEN and SYDVKM. V lost 4 bases to trimming and J lost 4 bases; unmatched junction nucleotides: 3. CDR3 loop: CASSSGTGYNSPLHF. The CDR3 DNA is TGTGCCAGCAGTTCCGGGACAGGATATAATTCACCCCTCCACTTT.

The chain couples TRBV5-6 to TRBJ2-7; 9 bases agree with TRBD2. V shed 0 bases and J 5 bases; nucleotides not matched to a gene: 0. The CDR3 is 13 amino acids. Germline-derived CDR1 and CDR2 are SGHDT and YYEEEE. CDR3 residues: CASSLASGDEQYF. The CDR3, as DNA: TGTGCCAGCAGCTTGGCTAGCGGGGACGAGCAGTACTTC.